What follows are 26 T cell receptor beta chains derived from one specimen sequenced in a study of cytomegalovirus exposure and HLA in healthy donors. Assay used: immunoSEQ multiplex PCR; TCRdb lists only in-frame clones, some missing. Of more than 150,000 clones listed, more than 70% were seen once; the top ten hold approximately 3.1%. Source material: PBMCs. These receptors were collected from a man aged 18-30 years in good health and CMV-seronegative.

This chain joins TRBV11-2 and TRBJ2-2; 9 positions match TRBD2. Per the germline V gene, CDR1 is SGHAT and CDR2 is FQNNGV. This CDR3 comprises 16 residues. Germline trimming cut 5 bases from V and 0 bases from J; bases unmatched to any gene: 4. Here the CDR3 DNA reads TGTGCCAGCAGCCCAAGACTAGCGGCGAACACCGGGGAGCTGTTTTTT. The encoded protein is CASSPRLAANTGELFF.

This clone was seen more than once but under ten times. The rearrangement links TRBV5-6 to TRBJ2-7, with TRBD1 matching over 9 bases. The CDR3 contains 14 residues. V trimming: 6 bases; J trimming: 2 bases; junction bases outside the gene matches: 6. The germline V gene encodes CDR1 SGHDT and CDR2 YYEEEE. CDR3: CASTDRGLTYEQYF. The CDR3, as DNA: TGTGCCAGCACGGACAGGGGCTTAACCTACGAGCAGTACTTC.

This chain links TRBV6-1 with TRBJ2-2; TRBD1 matches at 8 bases. CDR3 length: 15 amino acids. Germline V CDR1 and CDR2: MNHNS, SASEGT. V lost 8 bases, J lost 5 bases, and 10 bases stayed unmatched. CDR3 amino acids: CASRTVDRATGELFF. CDR3 bases: TGTGCCAGCCGGACGGTGGACAGGGCGACCGGGGAGCTGTTTTTT.

The chain links TRBV5-1 to TRBJ2-3, with D possibly TRBD1 on 8 matching bases. Trimming cost V 3 bases and J 2 bases, with 13 bases left between them. The CDR3 contains 15 residues. The germline V gene encodes CDR1 SGHRS and CDR2 YFSETQ. The CDR3 DNA reads TGCGCCAGCAGCTCGACAGGGGACTACACAGATACGCAGTATTTT. Translation: CASSSTGDYTDTQYF.

J is TRBJ2-1 and V is TRBV7-8; TRBD2 matches at 12 bases. CDR3 length equals 18 residues. CDR1 is SGHVS, CDR2 FQNEAQ, per germline. After removal of 5 bases from V and 7 bases from J, the junction contained 15 bases not matched to a gene. In DNA form, the CDR3 reads TGTGCCAGCAGCCACGTAGGGGCTAGCGGGGGGGCCGGGAATGAGCAGTTCTTC. This translates into CASSHVGASGGAGNEQFF.

This clone showed up just a few times. The chain uses TRBV10-1 and TRBJ1-5; tentatively, D is TRBD1 (5 bases). Germline V gives CDR1 WNHNN, CDR2 SYGVQD (reference sequence). Trimming took off 2 bases at V and 3 bases at J, with 8 bases between the two ends. The CDR3 has 14 residues. DNA for the CDR3: TGCGCCAGCAGTGAGGGGGGGACCAATCAGCCCCAGCATTTT. Translation: CASSEGGTNQPQHF.

This clone was counted a few times. V is TRBV5-4 and J is TRBJ1-6; TRBD1 matches 9 bases. From germline, CDR1 is SGHNT and CDR2 YYREEE (reference sequence). V shed 4 bases, J shed 10 bases, and the junction held 6 bases outside the gene matches. The CDR3 covers 14 residues. The CDR3 DNA is TGTGCCAGCAGCGCGGACAGGGGTGGGTCACCCCTCCACTTT. It specifies CASSADRGGSPLHF.

The chain combines TRBV18 with TRBJ2-1, with D possibly being TRBD2 (5 bases). The V gene lost 2 bases and the J gene lost 9 bases, with 14 bases spanning the gap. The CDR3 is 14 residues long. Germline V lookup: CDR1 KGHSH, CDR2 LQKENI. This CDR3 reads CASSPDIRAGEQFF. CDR3 coding DNA: TGTGCCAGCTCACCAGATATTCGGGCGGGTGAGCAGTTCTTC.

The chain combines TRBV28 with TRBJ2-7; 12 bases align to TRBD1. The germline gives CDR1 MDHEN, CDR2 SYDVKM. V lost 5 bases and J lost 6; bases outside the gene matches: 14. The CDR3 covers 17 residues. The CDR3 nucleotides read TGTGCCAGCAGTAATCCTACCGGGACAGGGGGCGAGGGCGAGCAGTACGTC. As protein: CASSNPTGTGGEGEQYV.

This clone has only one observation. The chain uses TRBV1 and TRBJ2-5; the table names TRBD1, a call not compared with the DNA. TRBV1 is a listed pseudogene. CDR3 length: 15 amino acids. As DNA, the CDR3 is TGCACCAGCAGCGAAGGTAGGGGCCTCGGAGAGACCCAGTACTTC. Its protein is CTSSEGRGLGETQYF.

The V gene is TRBV7-2, the J gene TRBJ2-3; TRBD1 agrees at 10 bases. Trimming took 4 bases from V and 9 from J; bases not matched to a gene: 10. From germline, CDR1 is SGHTA and CDR2 FQGNSA. This CDR3 spans 15 amino acids. As DNA, the CDR3 is TGTGCCAGCAGCTCGACAGGGGGCGGATATCTCACGCAGTATTTT. Amino acid sequence: CASSSTGGGYLTQYF. The complete variable domain, with remaining parts taken from reference TRBV7-2 and TRBJ2-3, reads GAGVSQSPSNKVTEKGKDVELRCDPISGHTALYWYRQSLGQGLEFLIYFQGNSAPDKSGLPSDRFSAERTGGSVSTLTIQRTQQEDSAVYLCASSSTGGGYLTQYFGPGTRLTVL.

The chain joins TRBV18 to TRBJ2-5; TRBD1 aligns across 7 bases. CDR3 size: 18 residues. CDR1 and CDR2 (germline): KGHSH, LQKENI. Trimming cost V 1 base and J 0 bases; bases outside gene matches: 11. CDR3 amino acids: CASSPLKILGTDQETQYF. CDR3 bases: TGTGCCAGCTCACCACTGAAAATCCTAGGGACAGACCAAGAGACCCAGTACTTC.

The CDR3 protein is CASRNLVAGINEQFF. The CDR3 DNA reads as TGTGCCAGTAGAAATTTAGTAGCGGGAATCAATGAGCAGTTCTTC. V usage is TRBV19 and J usage is TRBJ2-1; the match to TRBD2 covers 8 bases. The germline CDR1 and CDR2 sequences are LNHDA and SQIVND (reference sequence). This CDR3 has 15 residues. V gave up 6 bases and J gave up 6 bases; unmatched junction bases: 10.

A note on this clone: The germline gene is not matched at one end of the junction; a read error may be the cause. The chain is built from TRBV29-1 and TRBJ2-6, with 7 bases aligning to TRBD1. The CDR3 covers 15 residues. CDR1 and CDR2 (germline): SQVTM, ANQGSEA. In DNA form, the CDR3 reads TGCAGCGTGGAAGAAGGGACAGCCGGGGCCAACGTCCTGACTTTC. It yields the protein CSVEEGTAGANVLTF.

V gene TRBV12-1 combines with J gene TRBJ1-6; the table's D call of TRBD1 was not tested on the DNA. TRBV12-1 represents a pseudogene. This CDR3 spans 13 amino acids. This chain's CDR3 is CASRNSLNSPLHF. In nucleotides, the CDR3 is TGTGCCAGCAGGAACAGCTTAAATTCACCCCTCCACTTT.

The chain recombines TRBV5-1 with TRBJ2-7, with 12 nucleotides matching TRBD2. Germline CDR1 reads SGHRS; CDR2 reads YFSETQ. The CDR3 is 16 residues long. The J segment lost 5 bases and the V segment lost 3 bases, leaving 9 bases of the junction unmatched. CDR3 nucleotide sequence: TGCGCCAGCAGCTATTTGACTAGCGGGAGCGCGGACGAGCAGTACTTC. It codes for CASSYLTSGSADEQYF.

The genes are TRBV28 and TRBJ2-1; 10 nucleotides align to TRBD1. Looked up from germline, CDR1 is MDHEN and CDR2 is SYDVKM. This CDR3 is 12 amino acids long. V was clipped by 3 bases and J by 10 bases; unmatched bases: 0. CDR3 protein: CASSLGQGEQFF. CDR3 bases: TGTGCCAGCAGTTTGGGACAGGGGGAGCAGTTCTTC.

V gene TRBV28 combines with J gene TRBJ1-2; D is undetermined. Trimming took 6 bases from V and 6 from J, leaving 17 bases between them. The CDR3 has 14 residues. CDR1 and CDR2 (germline): MDHEN, SYDVKM. The CDR3 is CASSLGTSVNGYTF. The CDR3 DNA reads TGTGCCAGCAGCCTAGGTACATCCGTAAATGGCTACACCTTC.

This sequence joins TRBV28 and TRBJ1-1; no definite D call. Trimming pared 9 bases from V and 11 bases from J, leaving 16 bases between. CDR1 is MDHEN, CDR2 SYDVKM, per germline. This CDR3 has 11 amino acids. The CDR3 bases are TGTGCCAGTGTCTCCTCTGGCTTCGCTTTCTTT. It translates to CASVSSGFAFF.

Only one count was recorded for this clone. This sequence joins TRBV19 and TRBJ1-1; the D is unclear. This CDR3 region has 14 residues. Germline V gives CDR1 LNHDA, CDR2 SQIVND (reference sequence). With 6 bases removed from V and 1 base from J, the gap between germline ends came to 12 bases. CDR3 in DNA: TGTGCCAGTAGGAAGACTCCGCAGAACACTGAAGCTTTCTTT. This gives the protein CASRKTPQNTEAFF.

The V call is TRBV28, the J call TRBJ1-2; TRBD1 might be the D (5 bases). The V gene's germline CDR1 is MDHEN and CDR2 SYDVKM. The CDR3 covers 14 residues. The ends were cut back, 7 bases at V and 9 bases at J, with 21 bases in the middle. The CDR3 coding sequence is TGTGCCAGCATATTGCCAAGGAGGGGAGCCAGCTACACCTTC. Translation: CASILPRRGASYTF.

The chain carries TRBV6-1 and TRBJ1-5, with unresolved D. There are 15 residues in the CDR3. V was shortened by 2 bases and J by 4 bases, with 12 bases between the two germline ends. Germline V gene sequence: CDR1 MNHNS, CDR2 SASEGT. In nucleotides, the CDR3 is TGTGCCAGCAGTGAAACGGGTCCAGTTAATCAGCCCCAGCATTTT. Its translation is CASSETGPVNQPQHF.

The J gene is TRBJ2-7, the V gene TRBV5-6; D is possibly TRBD2 (6 bases). Germline V gene lookup returns CDR1 SGHDT and CDR2 YYEEEE. The CDR3 is made up of 17 amino acids. The ends were cut back, 0 bases at V and 0 bases at J, with 16 bases in the middle. CDR3 in amino acids: CASSLGRGSPFSYEQYV. The CDR3 DNA sequence: TGTGCCAGCAGCTTGGGGAGGGGTAGCCCCTTCTCCTACGAGCAGTACGTC.

This clone was seen once. The chain employs TRBV28 and TRBJ1-4, with unresolved D. Germline-derived CDR1 and CDR2 are MDHEN and SYDVKM. There are 14 residues in the CDR3. V was trimmed by 5 bases and J by 8 bases, leaving 15 bases between them. DNA for the CDR3: TGTGCCAGCAGTATTCGGGAAGCTGGGGAAAAACTGTTTTTT. Translating gives CASSIREAGEKLFF.

The J gene is TRBJ2-7, the V gene TRBV29-1; D uncertain. Germline V CDR1 and CDR2: SQVTM, ANQGSEA. The CDR3 is 12 amino acids. V was clipped by 8 bases and J by 7 bases, with 18 bases between them. This chain's CDR3 is CSLTPLGFEQYV. DNA for the CDR3: TGCAGCCTAACGCCCCTCGGGTTTGAGCAGTACGTC.

In regard to this clone: The same CDR3 also results from other DNA sequences found in this sample. The V gene is TRBV27, the J gene TRBJ1-5; D remains ambiguous. This CDR3 is 14 amino acids long. Germline-derived CDR1 and CDR2 are MNHEY and SMNVEV (reference sequence). Trimming cost V 2 bases and J 3 bases, with 8 bases left between them. The CDR3 reads CASSLAGNNQPQHF. CDR3 nucleotides: TGTGCCAGCAGTTTAGCGGGAAACAATCAGCCCCAGCATTTT.